This T cell receptor beta chain was obtained from a study of cytotoxic CD8 clonotypes in ibrutinib-treated CLL. The table came from immunoSEQ multiplex PCR; TCRdb's copy has only in-frame clones and leaves some out. In the table there are approximately 190,000 clones, 79% of which are singletons. This specimen consisted of PBMCs, obtained after 12 months of ibrutinib treatment. The TCR comes from a human donor with chronic lymphocytic leukemia.

Here the CDR3 DNA reads TGTGCCAGCAGCTTAGCGAGGCTCAGTGAGCAGTTCTTC. Residues: CASSLARLSEQFF. This rearrangement joins TRBV7-9 to TRBJ2-1; D is undetermined. In germline, CDR1 is SEHNR, CDR2 FQNEAQ (reference sequence). V shed 0 bases and J shed 9 bases, with 9 bases lying between them. CDR3 length: 13 residues. The variable domain in full, completed from reference TRBV7-9 and TRBJ2-1, reads DTGVSQNPRHKITKRGQNVTFRCDPISEHNRLYWYRQTLGQGPEFLTYFQNEAQLEKSRLLSDRFSAERPKGSFSTLEIQRTEQGDSAMYLCASSLARLSEQFFGPGTRLTVL.